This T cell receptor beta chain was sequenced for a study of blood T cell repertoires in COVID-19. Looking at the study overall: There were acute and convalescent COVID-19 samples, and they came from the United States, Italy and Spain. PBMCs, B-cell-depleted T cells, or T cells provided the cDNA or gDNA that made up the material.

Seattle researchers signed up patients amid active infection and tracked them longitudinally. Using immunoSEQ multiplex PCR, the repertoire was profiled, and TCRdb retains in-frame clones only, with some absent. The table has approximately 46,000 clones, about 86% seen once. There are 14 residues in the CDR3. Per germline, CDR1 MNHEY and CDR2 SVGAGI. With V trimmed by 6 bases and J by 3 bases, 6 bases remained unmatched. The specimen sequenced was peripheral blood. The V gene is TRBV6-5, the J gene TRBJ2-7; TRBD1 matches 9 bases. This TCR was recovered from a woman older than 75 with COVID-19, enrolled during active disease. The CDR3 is CASSRTGEGYEQYF. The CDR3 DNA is TGTGCCAGCAGCCGGACAGGGGAGGGCTACGAGCAGTACTTC.